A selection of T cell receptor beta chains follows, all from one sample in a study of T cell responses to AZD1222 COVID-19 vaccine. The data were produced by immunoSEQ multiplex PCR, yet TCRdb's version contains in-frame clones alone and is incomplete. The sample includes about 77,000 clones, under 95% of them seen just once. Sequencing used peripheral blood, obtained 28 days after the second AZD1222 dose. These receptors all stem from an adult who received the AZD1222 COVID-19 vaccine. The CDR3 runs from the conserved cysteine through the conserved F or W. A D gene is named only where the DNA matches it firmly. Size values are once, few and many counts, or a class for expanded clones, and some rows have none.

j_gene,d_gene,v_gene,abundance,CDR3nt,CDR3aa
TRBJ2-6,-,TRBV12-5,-,TGTGCTAGTGGTTTGGTAGTGTCATCTGGGGCCAACGTCCTGACTTTC,CASGLVVSSGANVLTF
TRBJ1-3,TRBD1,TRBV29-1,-,TGCAGCGCCAGCGAGACAGGGGGTTCTGGAAACACCATATATTTT,CSASETGGSGNTIYF
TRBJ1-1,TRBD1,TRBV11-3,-,TGTGCCAGCAGCTCAGGGGGGTATGAAGCTTTCTTT,CASSSGGYEAFF
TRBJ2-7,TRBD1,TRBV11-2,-,TGTGCCAGCAGCTTAGGTTCAGGGGGATCCTACGAGCAGTACTTC,CASSLGSGGSYEQYF
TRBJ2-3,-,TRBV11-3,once,TGTGCCAGCAGCTTAGAAGGGAAGGAGACAGATACGCAGTATTTT,CASSLEGKETDTQYF
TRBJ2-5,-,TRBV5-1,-,TGCGCCAGCAGCTGGACAGACCAAGAGACCCAGTACTTC,CASSWTDQETQYF
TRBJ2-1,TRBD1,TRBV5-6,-,TGCGCCAGCAGCCGCCGAACCGGGACAGGCAATGAGCAGTTCTTC,CASSRRTGTGNEQFF
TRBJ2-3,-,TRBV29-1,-,TGCAGCGTTGATCAGGAACAGGGTCGTGCAGATACGCAGTATTTT,CSVDQEQGRADTQYF
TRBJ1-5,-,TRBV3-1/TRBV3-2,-,TGTGCCAGCAGCCAAACCGGGCCCGAGGGTTGGCAGCCCCAGCATTTT,CASSQTGPEGWQPQHF
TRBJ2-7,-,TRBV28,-,TGTGCCAGCAGTTTGGGGGGCACCGAGCAGTACTTC,CASSLGGTEQYF
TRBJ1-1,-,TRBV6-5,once,TGTGCCAGCAGTTACCTTATGGGGGCGAGAGACACTGAAGCTTTCTTT,CASSYLMGARDTEAFF
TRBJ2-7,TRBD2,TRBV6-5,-,TGTGCCAGCAGTCCACGCCTAGCGGGGACCTACGAGCAGTACTTC,CASSPRLAGTYEQYF
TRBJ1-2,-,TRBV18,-,TGTGCCAGCTCACCTCGCAAGGGCCTCTATGGCTACACCTTC,CASSPRKGLYGYTF
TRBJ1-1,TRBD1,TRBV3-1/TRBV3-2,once,TGTGCCAGCAGCCAAGGACAGGGGGTTCGTACTGAAGCTTTCTTT,CASSQGQGVRTEAFF
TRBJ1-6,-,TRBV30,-,TGTGCCTGGGGCGCAGGCGATAATTCACCCCTCCACTTT,CAWGAGDNSPLHF
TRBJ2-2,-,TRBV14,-,TGTGCCAGCAGCCAGTTCACCGGGGAGCTGTTTTTT,CASSQFTGELFF
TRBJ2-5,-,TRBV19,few,TGTGCCAGTAGCAACCGTGCGTGGGACCAAGAGACCCAGTACTTC,CASSNRAWDQETQYF
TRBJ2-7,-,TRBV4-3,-,TGCGCCAGCAGCCAAGACTTGGGGTCCTACGAGCAGTACTTC,CASSQDLGSYEQYF
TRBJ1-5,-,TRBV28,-,TGTGCCAGCGGGTTTTTCGGGAGGCATCAGCCCCAGCATTTT,CASGFFGRHQPQHF